Sequencing of this T cell receptor beta chain was carried out in a study of blood T cell repertoires in COVID-19. Study information: Samples came from the United States, Italy and Spain, spanning acute and convalescent COVID-19. PBMCs, B-cell-depleted T cells, or T cells were the source of the cDNA or gDNA that made up the material.

Measured with immunoSEQ multiplex PCR; TCRdb has only the in-frame clones, and not every one. Of over 150,000 clones listed, around 80% are singletons. There are 15 residues in the CDR3. Germline V gene lookup returns CDR1 SNHLY and CDR2 FYNNEI. V was cut by 6 bases and J by 7 bases, with 19 bases left in between. Sequences were obtained from peripheral blood. The sequence came from a human donor in a cohort sampled during active COVID-19. The rearrangement links TRBV2 to TRBJ2-1, with D perhaps TRBD2 (6 bases). The CDR3 is CASSPPPTRRNEQFF. As DNA, the CDR3 is TGTGCCAGCAGCCCCCCCCCGACTAGGCGGAATGAGCAGTTCTTC.